The 14 T cell receptor beta chains below come from one sample, sequenced in a study of CD8 T cells in Susac syndrome. RNA totalling about 0.45 to 1 ug underwent reverse transcription with random hexamers. TCRdb re-called the immunoSEQ multiplex PCR reads through MiXCR, storing one row per CDR3 protein. The data hold about 430,000 distinct CDR3 sequences, with more than 80% observed a single time. The sample consisted of CD8+ T cells from PBMCs. The receptors were sampled from a human donor with multiple sclerosis.

In DNA, the CDR3 is TGTGCCAGCAGTTCCCGTGCAGCGGGGATCTACGAGCAGTACTTC. It codes for CASSSRAAGIYEQYF. This chain joins TRBV6-2 or TRBV6-3 and TRBJ2-7, with 7 bases fitting TRBD2. The CDR3 is 15 residues long. CDR1 and CDR2 from the germline V gene are MNHEY and SVGEGT. V gave up 4 bases and J gave up 3 bases; unmatched junction bases: 9.

The rearrangement uses TRBV13 and TRBJ2-1; 9 bases line up with TRBD1. V shed 5 bases and J 3 bases; nucleotides not matched to a gene: 5. CDR1 is PRHDT and CDR2 is FYEKMQ in the germline V gene (reference sequence). This CDR3 is built from 15 residues. CDR3 bases: TGTGCCAGCAGCGAAGGGGGACAGGGCTACAATGAGCAGTTCTTC. This gives the protein CASSEGGQGYNEQFF.

The gene calls are TRBV7-9 and TRBJ2-7; 8 bases are a match to TRBD2. J was trimmed by 0 bases and V by 4 bases; bases with no gene match: 11. The CDR3 is 17 residues long. The V gene's germline CDR1 is SEHNR and CDR2 FQNEAQ (reference sequence). The CDR3 loop reads CASSSRGGGRSSYEQYF. The CDR3 DNA sequence: TGTGCCAGCAGCTCCCGGGGGGGCGGACGGAGCTCCTACGAGCAGTACTTC.

J is TRBJ2-7 and V is TRBV10-2; 8 bases fit TRBD2. Germline-derived CDR1 and CDR2 are WSHSY and SAAADI. CDR3 size: 15 residues. Trimming removed 8 bases from V and 1 base from J; junction bases left unmatched: 10. The CDR3, as DNA: TGCGCCAGCGACGCCACTAGCGGACCTTCCTACGAGCAGTACTTC. It translates to CASDATSGPSYEQYF.

The rearrangement uses TRBV29-1 and TRBJ2-2; D remains unclear. V was shortened by 5 bases and J by 6 bases, with 10 bases between the two germline ends. CDR1 and CDR2 (germline): SQVTM, ANQGSEA. The CDR3 runs 12 residues. In DNA form, the CDR3 reads TGCAGCGTTCAGGCGCTTTCCGGGGAGCTGTTTTTT. This codes for CSVQALSGELFF.

The J gene is TRBJ1-2, the V gene TRBV30; 11 nucleotides agree with TRBD1. Germline-derived CDR1 and CDR2 are GTSNPN and SVGIG (reference sequence). Germline trimming cut 2 bases from V and 8 bases from J; bases unmatched to any gene: 7. This CDR3 is built from 14 residues. For the CDR3, the DNA is TGTGCCTGGAGTCCGGGACAGGGGGTTTTCGGCTACACCTTC. This sequence encodes CAWSPGQGVFGYTF.

The table lists this clonotype with a count of one. This sequence joins TRBV30 and TRBJ1-5; D not resolved. V lost 0 bases and J 2 bases, leaving 8 bases between the germline ends. The CDR3 covers 14 residues. The V gene's germline CDR1 is GTSNPN and CDR2 SVGIG (reference sequence). Here the CDR3 DNA reads TGTGCCTGGAGTGTACTAGGTCGCAATCAGCCCCAGCATTTT. Protein: CAWSVLGRNQPQHF.

The chain carries TRBV27 and TRBJ2-2; 8 positions match TRBD2. The CDR3 sequence is 16 residues long. Trimming took 6 bases from V and 6 from J; bases not matched to a gene: 12. From germline, CDR1 is MNHEY and CDR2 SMNVEV (reference sequence). Written as DNA, the CDR3 is TGTGCCAGCAGCCGGACGGGACTAGGGAAAGCCGGGGAGCTGTTTTTT. It yields the protein CASSRTGLGKAGELFF.

This sequence joins TRBV11-1 and TRBJ1-1, with TRBD1 matching over 9 bases. Germline loops: CDR1 SGHAT, CDR2 FQDESV (reference sequence). The CDR3 length is 15 residues. V trimming: 4 bases; J trimming: 1 base; junction bases outside the gene matches: 4. The CDR3 spells CASSWDREGNTEAFF. For the CDR3, the DNA is TGTGCCAGCAGCTGGGACAGGGAGGGGAACACTGAAGCTTTCTTT.

V is TRBV10-3 and J is TRBJ2-5, with D tentatively TRBD2 (6 bases). Germline V gene sequence: CDR1 ENHRY, CDR2 SYGVKD. The CDR3 runs to 14 residues. The germline V and J ends were trimmed by 2 bases and 3 bases, with 10 bases remaining between them. CDR3 in DNA: TGTGCCATCAGTGAGGGGACGGGAGAAGAGACCCAGTACTTC. Translated, it gives CAISEGTGEETQYF.

The chain links TRBV12-3 or TRBV12-4 to TRBJ1-1, with 9 nucleotides matching TRBD1. CDR3 size: 19 residues. V shed 3 bases and J 3 bases; nucleotides not matched to a gene: 17. CDR3 coding DNA: TGTGCCAGCAGTTTCAGAATCCCGGACAGGGGTAGGTGGGACACTGAAGCTTTCTTT. The encoded protein is CASSFRIPDRGRWDTEAFF.

The chain is built from TRBV25-1 and TRBJ2-2; the match to TRBD2 covers 8 bases. The length of the CDR3 is 16 residues. The V segment lost 3 bases and the J segment 5 bases; nucleotides outside the gene matches: 8. Germline V gene sequence: CDR1 MGHDK, CDR2 SYGVNS. DNA for the CDR3: TGTGCCAGCAGTGATGGGCTAGCGGGCTTTACCGGGGAGCTGTTTTTT. This codes for CASSDGLAGFTGELFF.

This clonotype was seen only once. CDR3 loop: CASSQRPPGNQPQHF. For the CDR3, the DNA is TGCGCCAGCAGTCAACGGCCCCCGGGCAATCAGCCCCAGCATTTT. V is TRBV23-1 and J is TRBJ1-5; no firm D call. TRBV23-1 is an ORF for which the function is uncertain. V was trimmed by 2 bases and J by 2 bases, leaving 10 bases between them. The CDR3 runs to 15 residues.

Concerning this clonotype itself: The germline gene is not matched at one end of the junction; a read error may be the cause. The rearrangement joins TRBV25-1 to TRBJ2-1, with D perhaps matching TRBD1 or TRBD2 (5 bases each). The CDR3 is 11 residues long. Germline CDR1 MGHDK, CDR2 SYGVNS. The CDR3, as DNA: TGTGCCAGCGGTGAGGGGTATGAGCAGTTCTTC. The encoded protein is CASGEGYEQFF.